This is a list of T cell receptor beta chains from one sample in a study of cytomegalovirus exposure and HLA in healthy donors. Using immunoSEQ multiplex PCR, the repertoire was profiled, and TCRdb retains in-frame clones only, with some absent. The listing contains roughly 46,000 clones. Sequencing was done on a sample of PBMCs. These receptors were taken from a woman in her thirties or forties in good health and CMV-seronegative. Both conserved end residues are trimmed from each CDR3.

v_gene: TRBV30; CDR3aa: AWGFGRGDTEAF
v_gene: TRBV9; CDR3aa: ASSEGGNGYT
v_gene: TRBV4-3; CDR3aa: ASGDTNTGELF
v_gene: TRBV4-1; CDR3aa: ASSQETGPTEAF
v_gene: TRBV4-1; CDR3aa: ASSPTGGGGYNEQF
v_gene: TRBV28; CDR3aa: ATSQQLMNTEAF
v_gene: TRBV12-2; CDR3aa: ASRLAYGGLEQY
v_gene: TRBV7-2; CDR3aa: ASSRQGDTQY
v_gene: TRBV4-3; CDR3aa: ASSQGQGEQF
v_gene: TRBV29-1; CDR3aa: SVSGSSYEQY
v_gene: TRBV7-2; CDR3aa: ASSPPGLREETQY
v_gene: TRBV9; CDR3aa: ASSVKPGTSSSYNEQF
v_gene: TRBV10-3; CDR3aa: AINGDRVAGYT
v_gene: TRBV4-2; CDR3aa: ASSQDWGPDQPQH
v_gene: TRBV5-1; CDR3aa: ASRDPGEPNYGYT
v_gene: TRBV7-2; CDR3aa: ASSLGHSYEQY
v_gene: TRBV25-1; CDR3aa: ASSRLGRPGELF
v_gene: TRBV19; CDR3aa: ASTPPDRQETQY
v_gene: TRBV25-1; CDR3aa: ASSRQGENSYEQY
v_gene: TRBV30; CDR3aa: AQRGDGNTIY
v_gene: TRBV10-3; CDR3aa: AISESAGASGSSGELF
v_gene: TRBV15; CDR3aa: ATSRGGETQY
v_gene: TRBV28; CDR3aa: ASSSPGQGNQPQH
v_gene: TRBV5-1; CDR3aa: ASSHRTGSPGEQY
v_gene: TRBV28; CDR3aa: ASSDGNRLLVDNEKLF
v_gene: TRBV6-1; CDR3aa: ASRERTASYEQY
v_gene: TRBV7-3; CDR3aa: ASSSHPNGAGGGETQY
v_gene: TRBV19; CDR3aa: ASSPTGQKETQY